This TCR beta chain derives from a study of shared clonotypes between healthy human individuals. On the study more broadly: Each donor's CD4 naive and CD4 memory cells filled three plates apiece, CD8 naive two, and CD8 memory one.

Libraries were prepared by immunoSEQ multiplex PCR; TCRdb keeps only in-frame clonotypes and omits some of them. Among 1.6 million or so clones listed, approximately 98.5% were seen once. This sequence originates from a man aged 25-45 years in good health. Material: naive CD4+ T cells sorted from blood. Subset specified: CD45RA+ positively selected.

CDR3 region: CAISESKRGYTF. The DNA for the CDR3 is TGTGCCATCAGTGAGTCGAAAAGAGGCTACACCTTC. V usage is TRBV10-3 and J usage is TRBJ1-2; no reliable D call. The V and J ends lost 0 bases and 8 bases respectively, with 7 bases between them. The CDR3 consists of 12 residues. Germline loops: CDR1 ENHRY, CDR2 SYGVKD.